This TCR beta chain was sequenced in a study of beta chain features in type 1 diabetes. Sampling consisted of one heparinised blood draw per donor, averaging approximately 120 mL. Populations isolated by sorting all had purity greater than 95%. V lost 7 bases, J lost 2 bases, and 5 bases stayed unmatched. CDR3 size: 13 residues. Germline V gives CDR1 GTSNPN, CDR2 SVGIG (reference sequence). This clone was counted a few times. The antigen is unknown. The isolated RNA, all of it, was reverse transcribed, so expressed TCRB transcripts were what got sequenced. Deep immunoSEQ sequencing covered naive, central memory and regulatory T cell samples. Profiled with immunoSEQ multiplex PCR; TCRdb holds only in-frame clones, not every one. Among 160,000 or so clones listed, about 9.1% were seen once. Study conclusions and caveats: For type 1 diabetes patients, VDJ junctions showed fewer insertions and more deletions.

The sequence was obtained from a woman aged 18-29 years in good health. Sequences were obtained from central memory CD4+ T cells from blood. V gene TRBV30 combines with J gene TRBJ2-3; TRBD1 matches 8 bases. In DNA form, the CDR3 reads TGTGCCTTTGGACAGGGAACCACAGATACGCAGTATTTT. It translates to CAFGQGTTDTQYF.